The 9 T cell receptor beta chains listed next were all sequenced from one sample in a study of long-term antiretroviral therapy in people with HIV. Investigators performed immunoSEQ version v3.0 at survey level. Data came from immunoSEQ multiplex PCR; TCRdb stores just in-frame clones and leaves some out. The table includes 20,000 or so clones, 86% detected once. Here the sequenced sample was unsorted PBMCs, taken 0.5 years after starting antiretroviral therapy. These receptor sequences come from a man aged 40-55 years with HIV.

This chain uses TRBV4-3 with TRBJ2-2; D might be TRBD1 (6 bases). Germline V gene data show CDR1 as LGHNA and CDR2 as YSLEER. V was cut by 5 bases and J by 0 bases, with 19 bases left in between. The CDR3 sequence is 18 residues long. CDR3 in DNA: TGCGCCAGCAGCATCAACCCGGCCCGGGACACGAACACCGGGGAGCTGTTTTTT. Amino acid sequence: CASSINPARDTNTGELFF.

In its sample, this clone was seen once. The chain has TRBV7-9 and TRBJ2-7; 13 positions match TRBD2. CDR1 is SEHNR, CDR2 FQNEAQ, per germline (reference sequence). V shed 5 bases, J shed 2 bases, and the junction held 3 bases outside the gene matches. This CDR3 is built from 15 residues. The CDR3 DNA is TGTGCCAGCAGCCCAACTAGCGGGAGGGCCTACGAGCAGTACTTC. It specifies CASSPTSGRAYEQYF. The whole variable domain, remainder taken from reference TRBV7-9 and TRBJ2-7, is DTGVSQNPRHKITKRGQNVTFRCDPISEHNRLYWYRQTLGQGPEFLTYFQNEAQLEKSRLLSDRFSAERPKGSFSTLEIQRTEQGDSAMYLCASSPTSGRAYEQYFGPGTRLTVT.

V usage is TRBV9 and J usage is TRBJ2-1, with 11 bases identical to TRBD2. The CDR3 runs 15 residues. The J segment lost 4 bases and the V segment lost 2 bases, leaving 2 bases of the junction unmatched. From germline, CDR1 is SGDLS and CDR2 YYNGEE. CDR3 coding DNA: TGTGCCAGCAGCGTTAGCGGGGGGGAATACAATGAGCAGTTCTTC. Translating it yields CASSVSGGEYNEQFF.

V and J are TRBV6-6 and TRBJ1-1, with 12 bases identical to TRBD1. V was pared by 6 bases and J by 10 bases, with 9 bases of the junction left unmatched. The CDR3 covers 14 residues. The V gene's germline CDR1 is MNHNY and CDR2 SVGAGI (reference sequence). Here the CDR3 DNA reads TGTGCCAGCAGGGAGGGACAGGGGGCGCCTCGAGCTTTCTTT. Amino acid sequence: CASREGQGAPRAFF.

This chain joins TRBV29-1 and TRBJ1-1; 11 nucleotides align to TRBD1. This CDR3 has 14 amino acids. Germline assignment: CDR1 SQVTM and CDR2 ANQGSEA. The V and J ends lost 6 bases and 5 bases, in that order; junction bases with no gene match: 8. The DNA for the CDR3 is TGCAGCGTGGGGGGGACAGGGGGTAGAACTGAAGCTTTCTTT. This gives the protein CSVGGTGGRTEAFF.

Here the CDR3 reads CASMRGAFQETQYF. The CDR3 bases are TGTGCTAGTATGCGGGGGGCCTTTCAAGAGACCCAGTACTTC. The V gene is TRBV12-5, the J gene TRBJ2-5; 8 bases are shared with TRBD2. CDR1 is LGHNT and CDR2 is FRNRAP in the germline V gene. The CDR3 has 14 amino acids. V dropped 8 bases and J dropped 2; count of bases not matched to a gene: 7.

This chain uses TRBV6-6 with TRBJ2-1; D uncertain. Germline values: CDR1 MNHNY, CDR2 SVGAGI (reference sequence). This CDR3 is built from 12 residues. The V gene lost 2 bases and the J gene lost 7 bases, with 6 bases spanning the gap. This CDR3 is CASSYVENEQFF. CDR3 in DNA: TGTGCCAGCAGTTACGTAGAAAATGAGCAGTTCTTC.

The chain employs TRBV5-8 and TRBJ2-7, with D maybe TRBD2 (6 bases). This CDR3 is built from 14 residues. From germline, CDR1 is SGHTS and CDR2 YDEGEE. The V gene lost 7 bases and the J gene lost 0 bases, with 14 bases spanning the gap. The DNA for the CDR3 is TGTGCCAGCTGCGGGACCCCTATCTCCTACGAGCAGTACTTC. This encodes CASCGTPISYEQYF.

V and J are TRBV5-6 and TRBJ1-4; D not certain. Germline lookup yields CDR1 SGHDT and CDR2 YYEEEE. CDR3 length: 16 amino acids. The germline V and J ends were trimmed by 6 bases and 6 bases, with 21 bases remaining between them. The CDR3, as DNA: TGTGCCAGCACCATTTTGGGCGGGATGACGGATGAAAAACTGTTTTTT. This codes for CASTILGGMTDEKLFF.